These 20 T cell receptor beta chains originate from one sample sequenced in a study of CD8+CD57+ T cells in acquired aplastic anemia. Genomic DNA served as template for TCR beta VDJ and CDR3 profiling. Each CDR3 protein is one row after TCRdb ran MiXCR on the reads. The data hold 300,000 or so distinct CDR3 sequences, with roughly half observed a single time. The specimen sequenced was sorted CD4+, CD8+, or CD8+CD57+ T cells (not recorded which) from PBMCs. Receptor source: a human donor with severe aplastic anemia or a healthy control (not recorded which).

The chain recombines TRBV7-9 with TRBJ1-2; 7 bases align to TRBD1. Per germline, CDR1 SEHNR and CDR2 FQNEAQ (reference sequence). V dropped 7 bases and J dropped 7; count of bases not matched to a gene: 3. The CDR3 is 11 amino acids. The CDR3 DNA sequence: TGTGCCAGCAACCGACAGGGTGGCTACACCTTC. As protein: CASNRQGGYTF.

The V call is TRBV18, the J call TRBJ2-2; no firm D call. The V gene's germline CDR1 is KGHSH and CDR2 LQKENI. Trimming cost V 6 bases and J 5 bases, with 7 bases left between them. The CDR3 spans 12 residues. The CDR3 region has the DNA TGTGCCAGCTCCCGAGAGACCGGGGAGCTGTTTTTT. Translated, it gives CASSRETGELFF.

This clonotype was observed at least ten times. The V call is TRBV7-9, the J call TRBJ1-2; 7 nucleotides line up with TRBD1. Per the germline V gene, CDR1 is SEHNR and CDR2 is FQNEAQ (reference sequence). CDR3 length: 14 amino acids. Trimming removed 2 bases from V and 8 bases from J; junction bases left unmatched: 8. CDR3 amino acids: CASSLLNRGEGYTF. CDR3 DNA sequence: TGTGCCAGCAGCTTATTAAACAGGGGAGAAGGCTACACCTTC. The full variable domain, completed using reference TRBV7-9 and TRBJ1-2, is DTGVSQNPRHKITKRGQNVTFRCDPISEHNRLYWYRQTLGQGPEFLTYFQNEAQLEKSRLLSDRFSAERPKGSFSTLEIQRTEQGDSAMYLCASSLLNRGEGYTFGSGTRLTVV.

This clonotype was detected only a few times. The chain combines TRBV20-1 with TRBJ2-7; TRBD1 matches at 7 bases. The V segment lost 5 bases and the J segment 2 bases; nucleotides outside the gene matches: 3. From germline, CDR1 is DFQATT and CDR2 SNEGSKA (reference sequence). CDR3 length: 12 residues. CDR3 loop: CSAEDRAYEQYF. Here the CDR3 DNA reads TGCAGTGCTGAAGACAGGGCCTACGAGCAGTACTTC.

The rearrangement joins TRBV24-1 to TRBJ1-5; D not resolved. Per the germline V gene, CDR1 is KGHDR and CDR2 is SFDVKD. This CDR3 is 14 amino acids long. The CDR3 reads CATQPASNDQPQHF. The DNA for the CDR3 is TGTGCGACCCAGCCTGCTTCCAACGATCAGCCCCAGCATTTT.

This clonotype was seen many times. The CDR3 region has the DNA TGCAGTGCTAGTTTAACTAGCGGGGTGATGGATACGCAGTATTTT. It specifies CSASLTSGVMDTQYF. V gene TRBV20-1 combines with J gene TRBJ2-3; 10 bases are a match to TRBD2. The CDR3 sequence is 15 residues long. The trim removed 3 bases at V and 6 bases at J, leaving 9 bases unmatched. Germline CDR1 and CDR2: DFQATT and SNEGSKA (reference sequence).

This clonotype was detected a few times. This sequence joins TRBV20-1 and TRBJ2-3; D gene uncertain. The CDR3 is 14 amino acids. From germline, CDR1 is DFQATT and CDR2 SNEGSKA (reference sequence). Deletions cut 5 bases from V and 1 base from J, with 13 bases between. CDR3 nucleotides: TGCAGTGCTCGACCTAGAGAGCGCACAGATACGCAGTATTTT. It translates to CSARPRERTDTQYF.

On this clonotype: One end of the junction is discordant with germline, which a read error may explain. The chain carries TRBV7-2 and TRBJ2-7, with D possibly matching TRBD2 (5 bases). The CDR3 length is 15 residues. Germline CDR1 and CDR2: SGHTA and FQGNSA. The CDR3 DNA is TGCGCCAGCAGCTTGTGGGGAGCTTCAGCCTACGAGCAGTACTTC. The encoded protein is CASSLWGASAYEQYF.

The V and J genes are TRBV19 and TRBJ2-4; D is possibly TRBD1 (6 bases). Between the trimmed V and J ends, which lost 5 bases and 12 bases, there was a span of 20 bases. There are 14 residues in the CDR3. Germline CDR1 is LNHDA and CDR2 is SQIVND (reference sequence). The CDR3 nucleotides are TGTGCCAGTAGTGGCCTGAGACAGGTTAGCAATCAGTACTTC. This gives the protein CASSGLRQVSNQYF.

For this clonotype: Sequence at one end of the junction differs from germline and may be a read error. The V call is TRBV19, the J call TRBJ2-2, with a tentative D call TRBD2 (5 bases). Germline V gene data show CDR1 as LNHDA and CDR2 as SQIVND (reference sequence). This CDR3 comprises 15 residues. The chain's CDR3 is CASSIGLANTGQLFF. In DNA form, the CDR3 reads TGTGCCAGTAGTATAGGCCTAGCAAACACCGGGCAGCTGTTTTTT.

The rearrangement links TRBV2 to TRBJ1-3; D gene ambiguous. CDR3 length: 12 amino acids. Germline V gene sequence: CDR1 SNHLY, CDR2 FYNNEI. V was trimmed by 1 base and J by 3 bases, leaving 1 base between them. The CDR3 coding sequence is TGTGCCAGCAGTGAAGGTGGAAACACCATATATTTT. It codes for CASSEGGNTIYF.

The J gene is TRBJ2-7, the V gene TRBV29-1; 10 bases agree with TRBD2. The V gene's germline CDR1 is SQVTM and CDR2 ANQGSEA. This CDR3 has 14 residues. The trim removed 7 bases at V and 0 bases at J, leaving 6 bases unmatched. The CDR3: CSALAGVSSYEQYF. The CDR3 bases are TGCAGCGCTCTAGCGGGAGTAAGCTCCTACGAGCAGTACTTC.

On this clonotype: Its ends do not fully match the called genes, so a read error is possible. This rearrangement joins TRBV9 to TRBJ1-3, with a tentative D call TRBD1 (5 bases). The germline V gene has CDR1 SGDLS and CDR2 YYNGEE. This CDR3 spans 14 amino acids. The DNA for the CDR3 is TGTGCCAGCAGCGTGAGGGGCTCTGGGAACACCATATATTTT. Amino acid sequence: CASSVRGSGNTIYF.

The table lists this clonotype with a few counts. This chain connects TRBV15 to TRBJ2-5, with D possibly called TRBD1 or TRBD2 (6 bases each). This CDR3 contains 16 residues. V was cut by 3 bases and J by 5 bases, with 19 bases left in between. Germline V gives CDR1 LNHNV, CDR2 YYDKDF (reference sequence). The CDR3 nucleotides read TGTGCCACCAGCAGCGCTGGGACATGGGGGAGGGAGACCCAGTACTTC. This translates into CATSSAGTWGRETQYF.

This clonotype was seen many times. The chain recombines TRBV20-1 with TRBJ2-7; D could derive from TRBD1 or TRBD2 (7 bases each). Germline V lookup: CDR1 DFQATT, CDR2 SNEGSKA (reference sequence). The CDR3 is 14 amino acids. V was shortened by 6 bases and J by 0 bases, with 15 bases between the two germline ends. CDR3: CSAIDREGSYEQYF. Here the CDR3 DNA reads TGCAGTGCAATTGACAGGGAGGGCTCCTACGAGCAGTACTTC.

The chain links TRBV12-3 or TRBV12-4 to TRBJ1-2; D may be TRBD1 (6 bases). V shed 6 bases and J shed 3 bases, with 17 bases lying between them. The CDR3 loop spans 15 amino acids. The CDR3 DNA reads as TGTGCCAGCAGAACGACCAGGGGATTCGACTATGGCTACACCTTC. As protein: CASRTTRGFDYGYTF.

V is TRBV6-1 and J is TRBJ2-7, with D perhaps TRBD2 (7 bases). Germline CDR1 MNHNS, CDR2 SASEGT. There are 14 residues in the CDR3. V was shortened by 2 bases and J by 5 bases, with 13 bases between the two germline ends. This chain's CDR3 is CASSERGGRDEQYF. DNA for the CDR3: TGTGCCAGCAGTGAAAGGGGGGGACGTGACGAGCAGTACTTC.

This chain links TRBV20-1 with TRBJ2-7; weak D call: TRBD2 (5 bases). The last part of the DNA fits TRBJ2-1 better; the J call may be wrong. The CDR3 runs to 14 residues. Germline V CDR1 and CDR2: DFQATT, SNEGSKA (reference sequence). Here the CDR3 reads CSASGPGSGNEQFF. The CDR3 nucleotides are TGCAGTGCTAGCGGACCGGGGTCTGGCAATGAGCAGTTCTTC.

This clonotype has at least ten counts. The CDR3 loop is CASDDVDRGTEAFF. The CDR3 DNA is TGTGCCAGCGACGACGTGGACAGGGGCACTGAAGCTTTCTTT. The chain employs TRBV28 and TRBJ1-1, with 9 positions matching TRBD1. The V and J ends lost 8 bases and 4 bases, in that order; junction bases with no gene match: 8. The germline gives CDR1 MDHEN, CDR2 SYDVKM. This CDR3 is built from 14 residues.

The chain combines TRBV7-3 with TRBJ1-6; TRBD1 is a possible D gene (6 bases). CDR3 length equals 15 residues. Germline loops: CDR1 SGHTA, CDR2 FQGTGA. V gave up 2 bases and J gave up 7 bases, with 12 bases separating them. CDR3 sequence: CASSLQSRGNSPLHF. The CDR3 nucleotides are TGTGCCAGCAGCTTACAGAGCAGGGGAAATTCACCCCTCCACTTT.